The clone carrying this T cell receptor (beta chain) has just a few counts. The entry originates in a study of blood T cells in healthy people across ages. A minimum of 5 micrograms of total RNA was extracted per sample. V lost 8 bases to trimming and J lost 2 bases, with 9 bases between them. This CDR3 is 12 amino acids long. Per germline, CDR1 MGHDK and CDR2 SYGVNS. With a J-beta primer mix and a sample-barcoded 5' primer, a second PCR ran about 6 to 11 cycles. Using its own MiXCR run on the 5' RACE reads, TCRdb lists one record per CDR3 protein. The data contain around 1,000,000 distinct CDR3 sequences, less than 25% of them seen just once; the ten biggest clones take up about 0.69%. This sample also appeared in a second study, on T cells of mothers and their children.

The chain uses TRBV25-1 and TRBJ1-1; tentative D call: TRBD1 (5 bases). The sample consisted of blood. This clonotype was sampled from a girl aged 2-15 years in good health. CDR3 DNA sequence: TGTGCCAGCGTGACAGCTAACACTGAAGCTTTCTTT. Amino acid sequence: CASVTANTEAFF. The complete variable domain, with remaining parts taken from reference TRBV25-1 and TRBJ1-1, reads EADIYQTPRYLVIGTGKKITLECSQTMGHDKMYWYQQDPGMELHLIHYSYGVNSTEKGDLSSESTVSRIRTEHFPLTLESARPSHTSQYLCASVTANTEAFFGQGTRLTVV.